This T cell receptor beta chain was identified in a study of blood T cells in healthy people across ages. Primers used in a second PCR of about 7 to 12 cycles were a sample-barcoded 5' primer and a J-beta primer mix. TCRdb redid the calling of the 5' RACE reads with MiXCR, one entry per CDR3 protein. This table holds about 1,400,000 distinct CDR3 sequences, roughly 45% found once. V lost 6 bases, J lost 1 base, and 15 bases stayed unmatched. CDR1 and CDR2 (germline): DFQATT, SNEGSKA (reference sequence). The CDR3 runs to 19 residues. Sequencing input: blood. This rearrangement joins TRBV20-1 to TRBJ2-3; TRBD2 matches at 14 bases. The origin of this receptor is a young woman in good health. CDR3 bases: TGCAGTGCCTTGGGACTAGCGGGGGCGGGGGCCAAAGGCACAGATACGCAGTATTTT. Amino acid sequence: CSALGLAGAGAKGTDTQYF.